The 10 T cell receptor beta chains below were found in one sample sequenced in a study of cytomegalovirus exposure and HLA in healthy donors. TCRdb's copy holds only in-frame clones and misses some; the assay was immunoSEQ multiplex PCR. Here the sample spans about 110,000 clones, approximately 88% being singletons. Material for sequencing was PBMCs. These receptors came from a young woman in good health and CMV-seropositive.

This clone was observed a handful of times. The chain is built from TRBV9 and TRBJ1-1; no definite D call. In germline, CDR1 is SGDLS, CDR2 YYNGEE. V lost 3 bases and J 3 bases, leaving 9 bases between the germline ends. The CDR3 contains 13 residues. CDR3: CASSAEEYTEAFF. The CDR3 DNA reads as TGTGCCAGCAGCGCCGAGGAGTACACTGAAGCTTTCTTT.

V usage is TRBV29-1 and J usage is TRBJ2-3; D gene uncertain. Germline loops: CDR1 SQVTM, CDR2 ANQGSEA. CDR3 size: 11 residues. V was shortened by 7 bases and J by 4 bases, with 9 bases between the two germline ends. The CDR3 here is CSAKLADTQYF. CDR3 DNA sequence: TGCAGCGCCAAGTTAGCAGATACGCAGTATTTT.

DNA of the CDR3: TGTGCCAGTACCCGAAGGACAGGGGGACACGAGCAGTACTTC. This translates into CASTRRTGGHEQYF. The V and J genes are TRBV19 and TRBJ2-7; 10 nucleotides match TRBD1. V was pared by 7 bases and J by 5 bases, with 8 bases of the junction left unmatched. The V gene's germline CDR1 is LNHDA and CDR2 SQIVND (reference sequence). The CDR3 runs to 14 residues.

This chain joins TRBV2 and TRBJ2-1, with D maybe TRBD2 (5 bases). Per germline, CDR1 SNHLY and CDR2 FYNNEI. Deletions cut 11 bases from V and 6 bases from J, with 20 bases between. This CDR3 has 14 residues. CDR3 amino acids: CASRPAGRFNEQFF. The CDR3 DNA follows: TGTGCCTCAAGGCCGGCGGGCCGGTTCAATGAGCAGTTCTTC.

V is TRBV6-1 and J is TRBJ1-2; 8 bases fit TRBD1. Unmatched junction bases numbered 8, after V lost 4 bases and J lost 4 bases. CDR3 length: 15 residues. Germline V gene sequence: CDR1 MNHNS, CDR2 SASEGT. The CDR3 coding sequence is TGTGCCAGCAGTGGGTTCCGGACAGGGATCTATGGCTACACCTTC. Translating gives CASSGFRTGIYGYTF.

The V call is TRBV5-6, the J call TRBJ2-1; the match to TRBD2 covers 10 bases. This CDR3 region has 16 residues. Trimming removed 3 bases from V and 9 bases from J; junction bases left unmatched: 12. The germline gives CDR1 SGHDT, CDR2 YYEEEE. CDR3 in amino acids: CASSSPSGRLGSEQFF. The CDR3 nucleotides are TGTGCCAGCAGCTCCCCTAGCGGGAGACTCGGAAGTGAGCAGTTCTTC.

V usage is TRBV4-1 and J usage is TRBJ2-7; TRBD2 aligns across 10 bases. The CDR3 consists of 15 residues. Germline trimming cut 4 bases from V and 4 bases from J; bases unmatched to any gene: 7. Germline CDR1 and CDR2: MGHRA and YSYEKL. The CDR3 loop is CASSLLLAGSYEQYF. In DNA, the CDR3 is TGCGCCAGCAGCCTTCTACTAGCGGGAAGTTACGAGCAGTACTTC.

This clone was recorded only once. The rearrangement joins TRBV27 to TRBJ2-7, with 7 bases matching TRBD1. Germline assignment: CDR1 MNHEY and CDR2 SMNVEV (reference sequence). The length of the CDR3 is 15 residues. Unmatched junction bases numbered 11, after V lost 6 bases and J lost 3 bases. The CDR3 loop is CASSRDRARVYEQYF. CDR3 DNA sequence: TGTGCCAGCAGCCGCGACAGGGCGCGGGTCTACGAGCAGTACTTC.

This clone has more than one count but fewer than ten. J is TRBJ1-1 and V is TRBV30, with 8 bases fitting TRBD1. The ends lost 6 bases at V and 4 bases at J; junction bases unmatched: 10. Germline CDR1 reads GTSNPN; CDR2 reads SVGIG (reference sequence). This CDR3 comprises 14 residues. The CDR3 DNA reads TGTGCCTGCCTACCTCAGGGGGCTAGCACTGAAGCTTTCTTT. Protein sequence: CACLPQGASTEAFF.

The chain carries TRBV12-2 and TRBJ1-6; TRBD1, the table's D call, was not compared with the DNA. TRBV12-2 is described as a pseudogene. The CDR3 covers 14 residues. The CDR3: CASRFQGRNSPLHF. For the CDR3, the DNA is TGTGCAAGTCGCTTCCAGGGGCGTAATTCACCCCTCCACTTT.